This TCR beta chain came from a study of blood T cell repertoires in COVID-19. Study background: Sources were T cells, B-cell-depleted T cells, or PBMCs; the material itself was cDNA or gDNA.

CDR1 SGHTS and CDR2 YDEGEE come from the germline V gene. The CDR3 extends over 17 amino acids. Remarks on this clone: One end of the junction varies from germline; a read error may be responsible.

TCRdb keeps only in-frame clones here, not all; method: immunoSEQ multiplex PCR. The data show around 20,000 clones, with roughly four fifths seen just once and 6.1% held by the top ten. The J gene is TRBJ1-5, the V gene TRBV5-8; no clear D. What was sequenced was peripheral blood. The clonotype comes from a human donor in a cohort sampled during active COVID-19. Written as DNA, the CDR3 is TGTGCCAGCAGCTTGGATGCGGGCGGGCCCAGCAACCAGCCCCAGCATTTT. Translating it yields CASSLDAGGPSNQPQHF.